These 9 T cell receptor beta chains originate from one sample sequenced in a study of PD-1 blockade in classical Hodgkin lymphoma. The repertoire was sequenced with immunoSEQ multiplex PCR; TCRdb's copy has only in-frame clones and lacks some. The sample holds 15,000 to 25,000 clones, about four fifths seen once. Time point meaning: newly diagnosed, previously untreated cHL patient sample. Thawed PBMCs were the source of CD4+ T cells, purified by magnetic negative selection. The sample taken for sequencing was CD4+ T cells from blood. These TCRs come from a human donor with classical Hodgkin lymphoma.

The V gene is TRBV2, the J gene TRBJ1-2; a weak D match, TRBD1 (5 bases). CDR3 length: 13 residues. Germline V CDR1 and CDR2: SNHLY, FYNNEI. The ends were cut back, 6 bases at V and 1 base at J, with 9 bases in the middle. DNA for the CDR3: TGTGCCAGCAGCAGGGACCATAACTATGGCTACACCTTC. It yields the protein CASSRDHNYGYTF.

As DNA, the CDR3 is TGTGCCAGCTCACCATCAAACTACGAGCAGTACTTC. It codes for CASSPSNYEQYF. The rearrangement uses TRBV18 and TRBJ2-7; the D is unclear. The germline V gene has CDR1 KGHSH and CDR2 LQKENI. Trimming left V 2 bases short and J 3 bases short, with 5 bases between. The CDR3 spans 12 residues. Supplemented by reference TRBV18 and TRBJ2-7, the full variable domain reads NAGVMQNPRHLVRRRGQEARLRCSPMKGHSHVYWYRQLPEEGLKFMVYLQKENIIDESGMPKERFSAEFPKEGPSILRIQQVVRGDSAAYFCASSPSNYEQYFGPGTRLTVT.

As regards this clone: The germline gene is not matched at one end of the junction; a read error may be the cause. The chain recombines TRBV6-5 with TRBJ1-5, with a weak D call TRBD1 (5 bases). The CDR3 totals 16 residues. Germline V gene sequence: CDR1 MNHEY, CDR2 SVGAGI. CDR3 amino acids: CASSYRPGHSPGKDFF. As DNA, the CDR3 is TGTGCCAGCAGTTACCGACCTGGACATTCTCCAGGGAAAGATTTTTTT.

The gene calls are TRBV6-5 and TRBJ1-2, with D uncertain. V was pared by 6 bases and J by 4 bases, with 18 bases between. The V gene's germline CDR1 is MNHEY and CDR2 SVGAGI. The CDR3 loop spans 15 amino acids. The CDR3 DNA reads as TGTGCCAGCAGCTTAAAGGGCCCCGAGGTCTATGGCTACACCTTC. Encoded protein: CASSLKGPEVYGYTF.

This sequence joins TRBV7-8 and TRBJ2-7; 7 bases fit TRBD2. This CDR3 contains 15 residues. The germline gives CDR1 SGHVS, CDR2 FQNEAQ. Trimming removed 1 base from V and 2 bases from J; junction bases left unmatched: 5. The CDR3, as DNA: TGTGCCAGCAGCTTAGTGGCGGGAGACCCCTACGAGCAGTACTTC. It is translated as CASSLVAGDPYEQYF.

The chain recombines TRBV2 with TRBJ2-1; D unresolved. CDR1 SNHLY and CDR2 FYNNEI come from the germline V gene. The CDR3 sequence is 12 residues long. With 1 base removed from V and 12 bases from J, the gap between germline ends came to 10 bases. The CDR3 sequence: CASSEEWASQFF. Here the CDR3 DNA reads TGTGCCAGCAGTGAAGAGTGGGCCTCGCAGTTCTTC.

The J gene is TRBJ2-7, the V gene TRBV7-2; 13 bases fit TRBD2. Per germline, CDR1 SGHTA and CDR2 FQGNSA. The CDR3 contains 15 residues. After removal of 6 bases from V and 9 bases from J, the junction contained 11 bases not matched to a gene. The CDR3 loop is CASRPAGTSGIGQYF. The CDR3 nucleotides read TGTGCCAGCAGGCCGGCCGGGACTAGCGGGATCGGGCAGTACTTC.

The chain employs TRBV4-1 and TRBJ2-1; TRBD2 agrees at 7 bases. Unmatched junction bases numbered 9, after V lost 4 bases and J lost 0 bases. CDR1 and CDR2 (germline): MGHRA, YSYEKL. The CDR3 length is 17 residues. CDR3 residues: CASSPYALAASYNEQFF. As DNA, the CDR3 is TGCGCCAGCAGCCCCTATGCGCTAGCGGCCTCCTACAATGAGCAGTTCTTC.

The V gene is TRBV7-6, the J gene TRBJ2-4, with D perhaps TRBD1 (5 bases). V was pared by 5 bases and J by 5 bases, with 10 bases between. There are 13 residues in the CDR3. CDR1 SGHVS and CDR2 FNYEAQ come from the germline V gene. The chain's CDR3 is CASSLRVQNIQYF. The CDR3 nucleotides are TGTGCCAGCAGCCTCAGGGTTCAAAACATTCAGTACTTC. The variable domain in full, completed from reference TRBV7-6 and TRBJ2-4, reads GAGVSQSPRYKVTKRGQDVALRCDPISGHVSLYWYRQALGQGPEFLTYFNYEAQQDKSGLPNDRFSAERPEGSISTLTIQRTEQRDSAMYRCASSLRVQNIQYFGAGTRLSVL.